Sequencing of this T cell receptor beta chain was carried out in a study of tumor-infiltrating lymphocytes in localized non-small cell lung cancer. Broader study findings: No T-cell fraction difference was seen between IM1 and IM2 tumors.

As concerns this clone: Its antigen is as yet unknown.

Germline values: CDR1 SGHRS, CDR2 YFSETQ. The V and J ends lost 0 bases and 1 base respectively, with 11 bases between them. This CDR3 is 16 amino acids long. Profiling relied on immunoSEQ multiplex PCR, and the TCRdb table lists in-frame clones only, not all of them. The sample lists approximately 9,600 clones, about 76% seen once, with roughly 19% in the top ten. Sequenced material: uninvolved lung tissue not adjacent to the tumor. The chain combines TRBV5-1 with TRBJ1-5; the D is unclear. The source of this sequence is a human donor with non-small cell lung cancer. CDR3 region: CASSLGALASNQPQHF. The CDR3 coding sequence is TGCGCCAGCAGCTTGGGGGCCCTGGCCAGCAATCAGCCCCAGCATTTT.